This T cell receptor (beta chain) stems from a study of tumor-infiltrating lymphocytes in primary liver carcinoma. Germline DNA was extracted alongside blood RNA, which was obtained from unsorted whole blood. Before the surgical procedure, four milliliters of peripheral blood were collected. The CDR3 totals 12 residues. Trimming pared 3 bases from V and 6 bases from J, leaving 8 bases between. With a constant-region primer, TCR beta cDNA was made from 450 to 550 ng of total RNA. ARM-PCR, slightly modified, supplied the TCR beta libraries through three nested multiplex PCR rounds. A C-beta reverse primer and TRBV1-TRBV30 forward primers served in each of the first two PCR rounds, at ten to eleven cycles apiece. Using its own MiXCR run on the multiplex PCR reads, TCRdb lists one record per CDR3 protein. The table shows 300,000 to 350,000 distinct CDR3 sequences, with 45% to 70% occurring only once.

The material sequenced was peripheral blood. This receptor was identified in a woman in her twenties or thirties with primary liver carcinoma and hepatitis B virus infection. V is TRBV12-3 or TRBV12-4 and J is TRBJ1-2; D possibly corresponds to TRBD1 (5 bases). The CDR3 DNA sequence: TGTGCCAGCAGTTTCGGGGGTGATGGCTACACCTTC. This codes for CASSFGGDGYTF.